The entry below describes one T cell receptor (beta chain). This entry is derived from a study of shared clonotypes between healthy human individuals. Overall study context: Three plates each covered CD4 naive and memory; CD8 naive two, CD8 memory one.

Running of the assay took place at deep level. Under the authors' procedure: Junction-only sequences without quality scores were provided by ImmunoSEQ, so filtering was different. The method was immunoSEQ multiplex PCR; TCRdb's version includes in-frame clones alone and lacks a portion of them. V, J and clone size were drawn from that table, and D and trimming were deduced from the DNA. The sample shows more than 2 million clones, 93% of them seen only once. Germline CDR1 and CDR2: MDHEN and SYDVKM. V lost 5 bases, J lost 0 bases, and 5 bases stayed unmatched. The length of the CDR3 is 15 residues. The naive CD8 subset, CD45RO-negative cells positively selected for CCR7, excluded terminally differentiated effector memory CD45RA+ cells.

The receptor comes from a man younger than 35 in good health. Some clones in this sample may be carry-over from other donors' samples. Sequenced material: naive CD8+ T cells from PBMCs. The rearrangement links TRBV28 to TRBJ2-7, with 9 positions matching TRBD2. The CDR3 nucleotides are TGTGCCAGCAGTGCAGGACTAGCGAGCTCCTACGAGCAGTACTTC. It specifies CASSAGLASSYEQYF. The variable domain in full, with the rest retrieved from reference TRBV28 and TRBJ2-7, is DVKVTQSSRYLVKRTGEKVFLECVQDMDHENMFWYRQDPGLGLRLIYFSYDVKMKEKGDIPEGYSVSREKKERFSLILESASTNQTSMYLCASSAGLASSYEQYFGPGTRLTVT.